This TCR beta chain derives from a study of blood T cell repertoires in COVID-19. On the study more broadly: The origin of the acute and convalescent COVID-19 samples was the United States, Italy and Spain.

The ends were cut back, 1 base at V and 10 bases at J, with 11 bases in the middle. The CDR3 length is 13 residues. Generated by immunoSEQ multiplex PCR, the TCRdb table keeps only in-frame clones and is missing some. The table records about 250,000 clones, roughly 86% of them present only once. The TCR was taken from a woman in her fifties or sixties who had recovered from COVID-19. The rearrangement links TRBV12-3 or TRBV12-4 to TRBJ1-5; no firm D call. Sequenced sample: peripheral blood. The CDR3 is CASSLVDRGPQHF. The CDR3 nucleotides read TGTGCCAGCAGTTTAGTTGATCGGGGACCCCAGCATTTT.